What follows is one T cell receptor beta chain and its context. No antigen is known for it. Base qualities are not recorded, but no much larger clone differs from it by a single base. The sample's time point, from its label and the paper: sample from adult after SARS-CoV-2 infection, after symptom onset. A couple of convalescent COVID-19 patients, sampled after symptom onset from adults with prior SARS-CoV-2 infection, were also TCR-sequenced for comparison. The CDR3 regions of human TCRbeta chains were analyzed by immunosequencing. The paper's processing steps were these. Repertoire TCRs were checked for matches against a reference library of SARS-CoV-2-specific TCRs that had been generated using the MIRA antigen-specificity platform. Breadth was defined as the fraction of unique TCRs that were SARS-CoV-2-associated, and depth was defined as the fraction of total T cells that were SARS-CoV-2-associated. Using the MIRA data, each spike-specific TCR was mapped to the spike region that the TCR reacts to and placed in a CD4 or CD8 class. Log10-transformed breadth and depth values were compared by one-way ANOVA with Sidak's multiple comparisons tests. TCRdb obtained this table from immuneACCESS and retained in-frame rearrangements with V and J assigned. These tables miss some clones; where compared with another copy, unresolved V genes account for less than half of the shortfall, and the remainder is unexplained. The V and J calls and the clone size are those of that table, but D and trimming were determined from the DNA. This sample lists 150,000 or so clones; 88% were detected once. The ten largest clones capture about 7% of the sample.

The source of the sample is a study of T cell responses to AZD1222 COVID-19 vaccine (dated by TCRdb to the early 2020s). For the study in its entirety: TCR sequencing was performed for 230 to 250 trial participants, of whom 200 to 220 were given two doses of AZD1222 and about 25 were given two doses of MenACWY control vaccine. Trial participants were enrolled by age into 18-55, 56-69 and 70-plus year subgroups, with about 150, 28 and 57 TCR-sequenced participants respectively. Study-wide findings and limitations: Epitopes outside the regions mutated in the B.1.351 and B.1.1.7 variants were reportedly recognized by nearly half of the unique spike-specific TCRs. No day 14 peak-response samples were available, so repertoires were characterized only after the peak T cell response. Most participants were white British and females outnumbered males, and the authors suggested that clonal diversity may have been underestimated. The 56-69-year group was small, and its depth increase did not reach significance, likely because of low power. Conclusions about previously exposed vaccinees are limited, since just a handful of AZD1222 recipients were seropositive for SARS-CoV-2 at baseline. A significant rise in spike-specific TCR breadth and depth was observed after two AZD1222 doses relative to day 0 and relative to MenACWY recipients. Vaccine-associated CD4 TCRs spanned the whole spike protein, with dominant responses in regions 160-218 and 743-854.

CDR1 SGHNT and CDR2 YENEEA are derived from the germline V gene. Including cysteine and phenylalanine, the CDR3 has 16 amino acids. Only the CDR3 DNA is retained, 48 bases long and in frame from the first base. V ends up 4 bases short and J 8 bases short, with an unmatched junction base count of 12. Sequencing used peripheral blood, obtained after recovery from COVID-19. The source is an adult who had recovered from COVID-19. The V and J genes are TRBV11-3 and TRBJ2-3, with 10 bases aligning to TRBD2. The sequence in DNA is TGTGCCAGCAGCTCCCAGGCTAGCGGGGGCCGCTTTACGCAGTATTTT. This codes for CASSSQASGGRFTQYF.